This entry describes one T cell receptor beta chain. The CDR3 is 15 amino acids. CDR1 and CDR2 from the germline V gene are SEHNR and FQNEAQ (reference sequence). Germline trimming cut 5 bases from V and 3 bases from J; bases unmatched to any gene: 5. Extraction and reverse transcription of RNA yielded cDNA as the sequencing template. The repertoire was sequenced with immunoSEQ multiplex PCR; TCRdb's copy has only in-frame clones and lacks some. The table has 150,000 or so clones, around 47% seen once. This specimen belongs to a study of CD8+ T cells in alopecia areata. For the study at large: Treated patients were dosed with oral tofacitinib, taking 5 to 10 mg twice daily.

The origin of this receptor is a human donor with alopecia areata. Sample: CD4+ T cells sorted from blood. The chain has TRBV7-9 and TRBJ2-7; 12 bases are shared with TRBD2. CDR3 region: CASSKTTSGSYEQYF. The CDR3 region has the DNA TGTGCCAGCAGCAAGACGACTAGCGGGAGCTACGAGCAGTACTTC.